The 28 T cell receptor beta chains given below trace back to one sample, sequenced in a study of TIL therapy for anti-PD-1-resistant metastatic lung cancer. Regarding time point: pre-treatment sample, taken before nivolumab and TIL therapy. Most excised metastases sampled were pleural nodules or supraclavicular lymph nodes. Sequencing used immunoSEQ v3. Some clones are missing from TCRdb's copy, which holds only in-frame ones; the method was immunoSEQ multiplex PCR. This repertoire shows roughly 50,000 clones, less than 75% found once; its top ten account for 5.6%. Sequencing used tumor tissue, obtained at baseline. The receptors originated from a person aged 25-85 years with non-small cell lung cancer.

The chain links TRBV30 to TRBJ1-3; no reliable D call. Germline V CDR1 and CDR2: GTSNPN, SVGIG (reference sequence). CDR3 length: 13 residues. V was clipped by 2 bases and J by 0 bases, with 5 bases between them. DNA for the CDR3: TGTGCCTGGAGTAAGGGCTCTGGAAACACCATATATTTT. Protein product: CAWSKGSGNTIYF.

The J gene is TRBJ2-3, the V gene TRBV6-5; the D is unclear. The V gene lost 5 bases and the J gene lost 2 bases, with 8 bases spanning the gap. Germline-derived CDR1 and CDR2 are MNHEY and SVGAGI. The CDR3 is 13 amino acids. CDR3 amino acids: CASSRPPTDTQYF. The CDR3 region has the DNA TGTGCCAGCAGTAGGCCACCCACAGATACGCAGTATTTT.

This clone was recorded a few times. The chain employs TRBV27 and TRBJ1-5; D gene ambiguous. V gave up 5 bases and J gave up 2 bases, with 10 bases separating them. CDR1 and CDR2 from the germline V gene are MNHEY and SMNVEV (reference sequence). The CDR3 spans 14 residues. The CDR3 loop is CASSPRIGNQPQHF. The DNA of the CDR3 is TGTGCCAGCAGTCCTCGAATAGGCAATCAGCCCCAGCATTTT.

The CDR3 DNA reads as TGCGCCAGCAGCCCCGGACAGGGGCGGTATGAGCAGTTCTTC. Translated: CASSPGQGRYEQFF. The V gene is TRBV5-1, the J gene TRBJ2-1; the match to TRBD1 covers 9 bases. The germline V gene encodes CDR1 SGHRS and CDR2 YFSETQ. CDR3 length: 14 amino acids. The V and J ends lost 4 bases and 8 bases, in that order; junction bases with no gene match: 7.

The CDR3, as DNA: TGTGCCTGGAGTGTCCCCCGGGGTGAGCAGTTCTTC. This gives the protein CAWSVPRGEQFF. The genes are TRBV30 and TRBJ2-1; maybe TRBD2 (5 bases). The length of the CDR3 is 12 residues. The ends were cut back, 0 bases at V and 9 bases at J, with 9 bases in the middle. Germline lookup yields CDR1 GTSNPN and CDR2 SVGIG (reference sequence).

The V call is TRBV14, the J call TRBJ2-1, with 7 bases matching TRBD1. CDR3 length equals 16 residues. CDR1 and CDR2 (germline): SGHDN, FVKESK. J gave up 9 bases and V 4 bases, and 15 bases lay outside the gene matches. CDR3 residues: CASSPLTGLDFGEQFF. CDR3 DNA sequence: TGTGCCAGCAGCCCGTTGACAGGGTTAGATTTCGGTGAGCAGTTCTTC.

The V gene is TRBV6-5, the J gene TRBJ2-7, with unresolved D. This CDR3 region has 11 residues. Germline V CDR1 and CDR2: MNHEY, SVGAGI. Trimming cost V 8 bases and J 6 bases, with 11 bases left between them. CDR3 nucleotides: TGTGCCAGCCATAATGGTCTCGAGCAGTACTTC. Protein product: CASHNGLEQYF.

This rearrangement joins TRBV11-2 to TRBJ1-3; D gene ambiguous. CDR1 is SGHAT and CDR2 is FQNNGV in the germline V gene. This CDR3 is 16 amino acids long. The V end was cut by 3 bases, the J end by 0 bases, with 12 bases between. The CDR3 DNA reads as TGTGCCAGCAGCTTTTCGGTGATGGGCTCTGGAAACACCATATATTTT. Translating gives CASSFSVMGSGNTIYF.

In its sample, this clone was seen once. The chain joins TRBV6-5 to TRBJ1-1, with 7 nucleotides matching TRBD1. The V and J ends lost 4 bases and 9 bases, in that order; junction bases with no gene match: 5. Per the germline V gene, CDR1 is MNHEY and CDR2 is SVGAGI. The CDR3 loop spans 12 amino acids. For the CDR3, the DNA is TGTGCCAGCAGTTTCCAGACAGGGAAAGCTTTCTTT. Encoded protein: CASSFQTGKAFF.

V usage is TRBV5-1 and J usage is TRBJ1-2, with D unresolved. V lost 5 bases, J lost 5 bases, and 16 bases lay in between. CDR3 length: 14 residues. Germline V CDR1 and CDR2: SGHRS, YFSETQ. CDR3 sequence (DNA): TGCGCCAGCAGGGTAGCCCAGATAGATTATGGCTACACCTTC. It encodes CASRVAQIDYGYTF. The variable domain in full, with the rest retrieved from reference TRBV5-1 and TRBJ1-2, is KAGVTQTPRYLIKTRGQQVTLSCSPISGHRSVSWYQQTPGQGLQFLFEYFSETQRNKGNFPGRFSGRQFSNSRSEMNVSTLELGDSALYLCASRVAQIDYGYTFGSGTRLTVV.

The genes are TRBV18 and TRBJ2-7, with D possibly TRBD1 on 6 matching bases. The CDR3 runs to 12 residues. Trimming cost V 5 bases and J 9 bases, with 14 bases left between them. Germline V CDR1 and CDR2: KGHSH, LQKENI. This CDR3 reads CASSAQGTLQYF. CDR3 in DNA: TGTGCCAGCTCAGCACAGGGAACTCTGCAGTACTTC.

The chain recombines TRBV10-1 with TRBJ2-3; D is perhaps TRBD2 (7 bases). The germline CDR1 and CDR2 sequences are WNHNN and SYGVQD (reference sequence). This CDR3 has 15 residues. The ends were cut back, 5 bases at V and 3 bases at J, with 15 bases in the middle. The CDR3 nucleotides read TGCGCCAGCAGTCTGGGGGGGCTTCAGACAGATACGCAGTATTTT. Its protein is CASSLGGLQTDTQYF.

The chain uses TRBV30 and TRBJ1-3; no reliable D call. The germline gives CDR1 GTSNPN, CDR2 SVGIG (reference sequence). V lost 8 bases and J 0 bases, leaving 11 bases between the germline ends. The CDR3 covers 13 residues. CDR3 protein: CARVGSSGNTIYF. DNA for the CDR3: TGTGCCCGCGTAGGCAGCTCTGGAAACACCATATATTTT.

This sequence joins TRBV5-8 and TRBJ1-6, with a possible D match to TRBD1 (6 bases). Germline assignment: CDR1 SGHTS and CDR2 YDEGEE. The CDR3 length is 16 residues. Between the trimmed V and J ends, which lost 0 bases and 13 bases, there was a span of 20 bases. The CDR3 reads CASSLAWGQGFGPLHF. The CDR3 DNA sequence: TGTGCCAGCAGCTTGGCCTGGGGGCAGGGGTTTGGGCCCCTCCACTTT.

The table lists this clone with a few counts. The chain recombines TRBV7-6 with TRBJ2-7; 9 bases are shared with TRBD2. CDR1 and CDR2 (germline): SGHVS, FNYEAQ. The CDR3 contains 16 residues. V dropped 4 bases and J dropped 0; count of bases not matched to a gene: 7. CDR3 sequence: CASSSLLAGHSYEQYF. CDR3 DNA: TGTGCCAGCAGCTCGCTACTAGCGGGCCACTCCTACGAGCAGTACTTC. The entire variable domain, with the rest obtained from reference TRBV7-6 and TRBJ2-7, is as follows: GAGVSQSPRYKVTKRGQDVALRCDPISGHVSLYWYRQALGQGPEFLTYFNYEAQQDKSGLPNDRFSAERPEGSISTLTIQRTEQRDSAMYRCASSSLLAGHSYEQYFGPGTRLTVT.

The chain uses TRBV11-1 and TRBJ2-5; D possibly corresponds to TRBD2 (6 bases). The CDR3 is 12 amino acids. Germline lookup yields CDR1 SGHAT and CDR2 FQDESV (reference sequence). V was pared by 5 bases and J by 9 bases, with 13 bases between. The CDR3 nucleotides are TGTGCCAGCAGCCCCAAGGGGAGGCCCCAGTACTTC. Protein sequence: CASSPKGRPQYF.

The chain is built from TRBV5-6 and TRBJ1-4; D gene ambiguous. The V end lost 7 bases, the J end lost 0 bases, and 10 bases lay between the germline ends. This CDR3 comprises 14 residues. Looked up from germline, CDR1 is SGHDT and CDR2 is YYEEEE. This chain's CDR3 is CASLRQATNEKLFF. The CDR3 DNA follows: TGTGCCAGCCTACGACAAGCAACTAATGAAAAACTGTTTTTT. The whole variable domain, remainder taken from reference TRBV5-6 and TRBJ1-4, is DAGVTQSPTHLIKTRGQQVTLRCSPKSGHDTVSWYQQALGQGPQFIFQYYEEEERQRGNFPDRFSGHQFPNYSSELNVNALLLGDSALYLCASLRQATNEKLFFGSGTQLSVL.

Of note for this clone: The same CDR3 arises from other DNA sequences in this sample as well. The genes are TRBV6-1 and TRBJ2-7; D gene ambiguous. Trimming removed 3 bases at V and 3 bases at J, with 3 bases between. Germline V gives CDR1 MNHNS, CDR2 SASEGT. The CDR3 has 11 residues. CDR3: CASSDSYEQYF. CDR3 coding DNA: TGTGCCAGCAGTGATAGCTACGAGCAGTACTTC.

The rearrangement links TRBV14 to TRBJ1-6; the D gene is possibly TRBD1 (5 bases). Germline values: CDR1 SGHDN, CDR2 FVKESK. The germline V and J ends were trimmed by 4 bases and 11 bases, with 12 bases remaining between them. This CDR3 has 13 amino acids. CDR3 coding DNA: TGTGCCAGCAGCCTTTTGGGGGGTACACCCCTCCACTTT. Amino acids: CASSLLGGTPLHF.

CDR3 sequence: CASSQTGTSYEQYF. The CDR3 bases are TGTGCCAGCAGTCAGACAGGGACCTCCTACGAGCAGTACTTC. The rearrangement links TRBV28 to TRBJ2-7; 7 nucleotides match TRBD1. The germline V gene encodes CDR1 MDHEN and CDR2 SYDVKM. V lost 5 bases to trimming and J lost 0 bases; unmatched junction nucleotides: 4. This CDR3 is 14 amino acids long.

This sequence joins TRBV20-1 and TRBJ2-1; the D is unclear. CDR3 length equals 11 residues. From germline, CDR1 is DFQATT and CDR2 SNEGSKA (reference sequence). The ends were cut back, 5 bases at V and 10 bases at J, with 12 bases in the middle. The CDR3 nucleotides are TGCAGTGCTGTGACCTTTAACGAGCAGTTCTTC. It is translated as CSAVTFNEQFF.

This CDR3 is CASGTPGAFEQYF. DNA for the CDR3: TGTGCCAGCGGAACGCCAGGGGCGTTCGAGCAGTACTTC. The J gene is TRBJ2-7, the V gene TRBV28; D may be TRBD1 (6 bases). Trimming cost V 8 bases and J 6 bases, with 17 bases left between them. The CDR3 contains 13 residues. The germline V gene encodes CDR1 MDHEN and CDR2 SYDVKM.

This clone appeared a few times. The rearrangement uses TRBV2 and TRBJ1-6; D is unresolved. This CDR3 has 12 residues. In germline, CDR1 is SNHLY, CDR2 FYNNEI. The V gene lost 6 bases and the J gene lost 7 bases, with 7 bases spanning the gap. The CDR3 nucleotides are TGTGCCAGCAGGGCAGTAAATTCACCCCTCCACTTT. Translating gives CASRAVNSPLHF.

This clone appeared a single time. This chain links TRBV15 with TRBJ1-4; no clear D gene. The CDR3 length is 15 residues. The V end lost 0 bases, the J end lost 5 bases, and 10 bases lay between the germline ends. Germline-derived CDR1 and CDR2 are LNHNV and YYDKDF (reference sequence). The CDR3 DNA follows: TGTGCCACCAGCAGAGATGATAGCGTGAATGAAAAACTGTTTTTT. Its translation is CATSRDDSVNEKLFF.

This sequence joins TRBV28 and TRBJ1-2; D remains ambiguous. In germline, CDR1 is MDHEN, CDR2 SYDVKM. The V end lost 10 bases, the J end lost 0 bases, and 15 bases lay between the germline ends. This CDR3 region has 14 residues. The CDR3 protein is CATMAPGTNYGYTF. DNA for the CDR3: TGTGCCACCATGGCCCCGGGGACTAACTATGGCTACACCTTC.

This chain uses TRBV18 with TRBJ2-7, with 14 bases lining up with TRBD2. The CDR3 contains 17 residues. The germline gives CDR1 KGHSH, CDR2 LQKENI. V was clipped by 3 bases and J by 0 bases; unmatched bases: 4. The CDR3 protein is CASSPRTSGGISYEQYF. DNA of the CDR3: TGTGCCAGCTCACCCCGGACTAGCGGGGGGATCTCCTACGAGCAGTACTTC.

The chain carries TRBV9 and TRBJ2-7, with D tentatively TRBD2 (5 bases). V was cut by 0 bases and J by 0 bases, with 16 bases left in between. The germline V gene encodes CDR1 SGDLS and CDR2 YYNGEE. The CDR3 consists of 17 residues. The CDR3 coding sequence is TGTGCCAGCAGCGTAGGGGTCGGGAAAGGAGGCTCCTACGAGCAGTACTTC. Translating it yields CASSVGVGKGGSYEQYF.

The CDR3 DNA follows: TGTGCCAGCTCACAGCAGGGTGATACGCAGTATTTT. Its translation: CASSQQGDTQYF. The V call is TRBV18, the J call TRBJ2-3; D might be TRBD1 (5 bases). Trimming removed 4 bases from V and 6 bases from J, with 8 bases in between. The CDR3 consists of 12 residues. CDR1 is KGHSH and CDR2 is LQKENI in the germline V gene.